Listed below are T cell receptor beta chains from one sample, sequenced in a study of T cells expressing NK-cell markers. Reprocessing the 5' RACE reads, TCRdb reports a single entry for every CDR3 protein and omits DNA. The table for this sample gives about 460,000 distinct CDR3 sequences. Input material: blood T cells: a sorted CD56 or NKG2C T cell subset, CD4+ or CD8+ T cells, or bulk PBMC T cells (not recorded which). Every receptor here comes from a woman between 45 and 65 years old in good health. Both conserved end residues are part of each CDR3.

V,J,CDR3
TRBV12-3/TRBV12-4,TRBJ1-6,CASSMDRVNSPLHF
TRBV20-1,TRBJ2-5,CSASVPSGRMETQYF
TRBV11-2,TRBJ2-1,CASSLVGRGSYEQFF
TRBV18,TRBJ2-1,CASSLTGTGSSYNEQFF
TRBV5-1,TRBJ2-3,CASTAQGMTDTQYF
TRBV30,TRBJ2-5,CAWSVRRGTSGRQETQYF
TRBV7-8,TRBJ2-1,CASSRDRTYNEQFF
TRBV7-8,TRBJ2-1,CASSASRAGGRNEQFF
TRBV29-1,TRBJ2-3,CSVLGQGADTQYF
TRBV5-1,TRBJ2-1,CASSWENANEQFF